These 8 T cell receptor beta chains came from one sample sequenced in a study of blood T cell repertoires in COVID-19. Produced via immunoSEQ multiplex PCR; TCRdb's table is partial and in-frame only. The profile shows about 140,000 clones, more than 80% of them singletons. The material sequenced was peripheral blood. The receptors shown here come from an elderly woman with acute or convalescent COVID-19.

V and J are TRBV25-1 and TRBJ1-3; a weak D match, TRBD1 (6 bases). This CDR3 has 16 amino acids. Germline-derived CDR1 and CDR2 are MGHDK and SYGVNS. V was cut by 3 bases and J by 0 bases, with 12 bases left in between. In nucleotides, the CDR3 is TGTGCCAGCAGTGAGCCGGGACACCGCTCTGGAAACACCATATATTTT. Translation: CASSEPGHRSGNTIYF. The full variable domain, rest sourced from reference TRBV25-1 and TRBJ1-3, is EADIYQTPRYLVIGTGKKITLECSQTMGHDKMYWYQQDPGMELHLIHYSYGVNSTEKGDLSSESTVSRIRTEHFPLTLESARPSHTSQYLCASSEPGHRSGNTIYFGEGSWLTVV.

The V call is TRBV6-6, the J call TRBJ2-3, with 10 bases fitting TRBD2. CDR1 MNHNY and CDR2 SVGAGI come from the germline V gene (reference sequence). CDR3 size: 14 residues. After removal of 5 bases from V and 3 bases from J, the junction contained 2 bases not matched to a gene. In nucleotides, the CDR3 is TGTGCCAGCAGTCCGACTAGCGGGACAGATACGCAGTATTTT. Encoded protein: CASSPTSGTDTQYF.

V is TRBV12-3 or TRBV12-4 and J is TRBJ1-6; D is perhaps TRBD1 (5 bases). This CDR3 comprises 12 residues. V was cut by 6 bases and J by 14 bases, with 14 bases left in between. The CDR3 sequence is CASSPLGGALHF. In DNA, the CDR3 is TGTGCCAGCAGCCCCTTGGGGGGGGCCCTCCACTTT.

The chain carries TRBV6-1 and TRBJ1-1; 12 bases line up with TRBD1. The CDR3 consists of 16 residues. The V gene's germline CDR1 is MNHNS and CDR2 SASEGT. Trimming removed 3 bases from V and 3 bases from J; junction bases left unmatched: 5. The CDR3: CASSDGTGGVYTEAFF. CDR3 DNA sequence: TGTGCCAGCAGTGACGGGACAGGGGGCGTTTACACTGAAGCTTTCTTT.

CDR3 amino acids: CASSAPDRADGYTF. The CDR3 nucleotides read TGTGCCAGTAGTGCCCCGGACAGGGCGGATGGCTACACCTTC. This chain uses TRBV19 with TRBJ1-2, with 8 bases fitting TRBD1. Germline CDR1 LNHDA, CDR2 SQIVND (reference sequence). This CDR3 comprises 14 residues. V shed 5 bases, J shed 6 bases, and the junction held 8 bases outside the gene matches.

This clone was observed a single time. The CDR3 DNA reads TGTGCCAGCAGCCGGGACATCACAGATACGCAGTATTTT. Translation gives CASSRDITDTQYF. The V and J genes are TRBV7-2 and TRBJ2-3; D may be TRBD1 (6 bases). This CDR3 is 13 amino acids long. Trimming pared 5 bases from V and 2 bases from J, leaving 8 bases between. CDR1 SGHTA and CDR2 FQGNSA come from the germline V gene.

The rearrangement uses TRBV28 and TRBJ2-5; TRBD1 matches at 7 bases. There are 14 residues in the CDR3. V trimming: 5 bases; J trimming: 7 bases; junction bases outside the gene matches: 10. Germline CDR1 reads MDHEN; CDR2 reads SYDVKM. In nucleotides, the CDR3 is TGTGCCAGCAGTCCCGGGACAGCAATTGGGACCCAGTACTTC. Translation gives CASSPGTAIGTQYF. Full variable domain (outside the CDR3, taken from reference TRBV28 and TRBJ2-5): DVKVTQSSRYLVKRTGEKVFLECVQDMDHENMFWYRQDPGLGLRLIYFSYDVKMKEKGDIPEGYSVSREKKERFSLILESASTNQTSMYLCASSPGTAIGTQYFGPGTRLLVL.

The chain carries TRBV14 and TRBJ2-5; the D gene is possibly TRBD2 (5 bases). The CDR3 has 17 amino acids. In germline, CDR1 is SGHDN, CDR2 FVKESK. Deletions cut 0 bases from V and 0 bases from J, with 14 bases between. The chain's CDR3 is CASSQEAASPYQETQYF. DNA of the CDR3: TGTGCCAGCAGCCAAGAGGCGGCTAGCCCGTACCAAGAGACCCAGTACTTC.